These 5 T cell receptor beta chains came from one sample sequenced in a study of early T cells in non-severe SARS-CoV-2 infection. TCRdb passed the 5' RACE reads through MiXCR, listing each CDR3 protein once. Of 100,000 to 150,000 distinct CDR3 sequences detected, more than 13% appear once; the ten largest clones hold around a fifth. Sequencing was carried out using whole blood. These receptor sequences come from an adult who was a healthcare worker with PCR-confirmed SARS-CoV-2 infection or an uninfected control (not recorded which).

The table lists this clonotype with a few counts. This chain joins TRBV2 and TRBJ2-3; a possible D gene is TRBD2 (6 bases). The CDR3 extends over 14 amino acids. Trimming removed 8 bases at V and 0 bases at J, with 12 bases between. Germline V gene sequence: CDR1 SNHLY, CDR2 FYNNEI. The CDR3 DNA reads as TGTGCCAGCGGGGTGGACTATAGCACAGATACGCAGTATTTT. It encodes CASGVDYSTDTQYF.

V gene TRBV9 combines with J gene TRBJ2-3; 8 bases align to TRBD2. CDR1 is SGDLS and CDR2 is YYNGEE in the germline V gene. V was pared by 0 bases and J by 4 bases, with 10 bases of the junction left unmatched. The CDR3 covers 17 residues. This chain's CDR3 is CASSVVPRGGPADTQYF. DNA of the CDR3: TGTGCCAGCAGCGTAGTCCCCCGCGGGGGGCCCGCAGATACGCAGTATTTT.

The J gene is TRBJ1-1, the V gene TRBV3-1; 8 bases match TRBD1. This CDR3 spans 13 amino acids. The V segment lost 4 bases and the J segment 8 bases; nucleotides outside the gene matches: 6. From germline, CDR1 is LGHDT and CDR2 YNNKEL (reference sequence). The CDR3 nucleotides are TGTGCCAGCAGCCCCGGACAGGGATCGGAAGCTTTCTTT. Translated, it gives CASSPGQGSEAFF.

This clonotype has at least ten counts. The rearrangement links TRBV21-1 to TRBJ1-1. TRBV21-1 is classified as a pseudogene. This CDR3 comprises 14 residues. This chain's CDR3 is CASSLTQENTEAFF. Here the CDR3 DNA reads TGTGCCAGCAGCCTAACCCAGGAGAACACTGAAGCTTTCTTT.

V usage is TRBV12-3 or TRBV12-4 and J usage is TRBJ2-4; 9 bases map to TRBD2. This CDR3 comprises 15 residues. Trimming cost V 5 bases and J 6 bases; bases outside gene matches: 8. CDR3 DNA: TGTGCCAGCAGTCTCAGCGGGGGGCCAATAAACATTCAGTACTTC. Amino acid sequence: CASSLSGGPINIQYF.